This section outlines one T cell receptor (beta chain) sequence together with its context. This sample is part of a study of blood T cell repertoires in COVID-19. In terms of age and location, participants ranged from roughly 18 to 95 years and lived in under 30 US areas. Assay: immunoSEQ multiplex PCR; the TCRdb copy retains only in-frame clones and omits some. The sample contains about 310,000 clones, about 91% of which appear only once. V lost 4 bases and J lost 6; bases outside the gene matches: 9. Germline values: CDR1 KGHDR, CDR2 SFDVKD. The CDR3 loop spans 16 amino acids. This sequence originates from a woman in her forties who had recovered from COVID-19. V is TRBV24-1 and J is TRBJ2-1, with 9 bases identical to TRBD1. What was sequenced was PBMCs or T cells enriched from blood (not recorded which). Written as DNA, the CDR3 is TGTGCCACCAGTGACCCGGGACAGGGATATGGCAATGAGCAGTTCTTC. It yields the protein CATSDPGQGYGNEQFF.